A selection of T cell receptor beta chains follows, all from one sample in a study of cytomegalovirus exposure and HLA in healthy donors. Libraries were prepared by immunoSEQ multiplex PCR; TCRdb keeps only in-frame clonotypes and omits some of them. The profile shows some 130,000 clones, 77% of them singletons. What was sequenced was PBMCs. The receptors originated from a man aged 25 to 40 in good health and CMV-seronegative. Both conserved end residues are part of each CDR3. The D gene is left open where the match is weak. The listing skips clone size in some rows; elsewhere it reads once, few, many or a size class.

d_gene	v_gene	j_gene	abundance	CDR3nt	CDR3aa
TRBD1	TRBV27	TRBJ1-1	NA	TGTGCCAGCAGTTTATACGGGACAGGGGGCACTGAAGCTTTCTTT	CASSLYGTGGTEAFF
NA	TRBV30	TRBJ2-1	NA	TGTGCCTGGAGTCAGGCCTATGAGCAGTTCTTC	CAWSQAYEQFF
NA	TRBV23-1	TRBJ2-7	NA	TGCGCCAGCAGTCATAGGGAATTACTTACGGGCCGGGACTACGAGCAGTACTTC	CASSHRELLTGRDYEQYF
TRBD2	TRBV5-4	TRBJ2-7	NA	TGTGCCAGCAGCACCGGGACTAGTGTTTTTGAGCAGTACTTC	CASSTGTSVFEQYF
NA	TRBV30	TRBJ2-5	NA	TGTGCCTGGAGTATAGGGGCAGTGGAGACCCAGTACTTC	CAWSIGAVETQYF
NA	TRBV29-1	TRBJ1-2	NA	TGCAGCGTTGAAGCCAGTGCGCGTGGGCGGGCCTATGGCTACACCTTC	CSVEASARGRAYGYTF
NA	TRBV7-3	TRBJ2-2	NA	TGTGCCAGCAGCAAAACAGGAACGAACACCGGGGAGCTGTTTTTT	CASSKTGTNTGELFF
NA	TRBV7-7	TRBJ2-3	NA	TGTGCTAGCAGCATCGGGACTCCCGACTCGTCTACGCAGTATTTT	CASSIGTPDSSTQYF
TRBD2	TRBV19	TRBJ2-1	NA	TGTGCCAGTAGTGTCAGCGGGAGCGGCTACAATGAGCAGTTCTTC	CASSVSGSGYNEQFF
TRBD1	TRBV29-1	TRBJ2-7	NA	TGCAGCGCCCGGGACAGGGGCACCTACGAGCAGTACTTC	CSARDRGTYEQYF
NA	TRBV29-1	TRBJ1-1	NA	TGCAGCGTTGAAGTCGGAGCCCTGAACACTGAAGCTTTCTTT	CSVEVGALNTEAFF
NA	TRBV10-3	TRBJ2-3	NA	TGTGCCATCAGCCGGGACTCGAGAGATACGCAGTATTTT	CAISRDSRDTQYF
TRBD2	TRBV9	TRBJ2-7	NA	TGTGCCAGCAGCCCCCGACTAGCGGGAGCAGTATACGAGCAGTACTTC	CASSPRLAGAVYEQYF
NA	TRBV7-2	TRBJ2-2	NA	TGTGCCAGCAGCTCCCTGGGGCTAGTCTTGACCGGGGAGCTGTTTTTT	CASSSLGLVLTGELFF
TRBD1	TRBV5-8	TRBJ2-2	NA	TGTGCCAGCAGTTCGGGACAGGGTTACACCGGGGAGCTGTTTTTT	CASSSGQGYTGELFF
NA	TRBV13	TRBJ2-1	NA	TGTGCCAGCAGCATGTCCCGGGACTACAATGAGCAGTTCTTC	CASSMSRDYNEQFF
TRBD2	TRBV27	TRBJ2-1	NA	TGTGCCAGCAGTTTGCTAGCGGACAATGAGCAGTTCTTC	CASSLLADNEQFF
NA	TRBV10-3	TRBJ2-7	NA	TGTGCCATCAGTGAGGGCAACTCCTACGAGCAGTACTTC	CAISEGNSYEQYF
TRBD2	TRBV7-9	TRBJ2-7	NA	TGTGCCAGCAGCATGGGACTAGCGGGGGAACCCTACGAGCAGTACTTC	CASSMGLAGEPYEQYF
NA	TRBV5-1	TRBJ2-5	once	TGCGCCAGCAGCTTGGCAGGGTTCGAGACCCAGTACTTC	CASSLAGFETQYF
NA	TRBV9	TRBJ2-1	NA	TGTGCCAGCAGCGTCGGGACTCCTAGCTCCTACAATGAGCAGTTCTTC	CASSVGTPSSYNEQFF
NA	TRBV7-8	TRBJ1-3	once	TGTGCCAGCAGCTTAGCACACAGTATTCTTTCTGGAAACACCATATATTTT	CASSLAHSILSGNTIYF
NA	TRBV5-8	TRBJ1-2	NA	TGTGCCAGCAGCTTGGTCAGGGTGGGCGGCTACACCTTC	CASSLVRVGGYTF
NA	TRBV19	TRBJ2-1	once	TGTGCCCTCACGGTCGGGGAGCTCTACAATGAGCAGTTCTTC	CALTVGELYNEQFF
NA	TRBV6-4	TRBJ2-2	NA	TGTGCCAGCAGTGAGTTGCGGGACACCGGGGAGCTGTTTTTT	CASSELRDTGELFF
TRBD1	TRBV9	TRBJ1-5	NA	TGTGCCAGCAGCTTGGGACAGAATCAGCCCCAGCATTTT	CASSLGQNQPQHF
TRBD1	TRBV11-3	TRBJ2-1	few	TGTGCCAGCAGTCCCGGGACAGGTAGGAATGAGCAGTTCTTC	CASSPGTGRNEQFF
NA	TRBV27	TRBJ2-7	few	TGTGCCAGCAGTTTTCAGGCCGGCAGGTACCACGAGCAGTACTTC	CASSFQAGRYHEQYF
TRBD1	TRBV6-5	TRBJ1-2	once	TGTGCCAGCAGTCCCAGACAGGGGGGGGGCTATGGCTACACCTTC	CASSPRQGGGYGYTF
NA	TRBV19	TRBJ2-1	NA	TGTGCCAGTAGGCGCTCCCAAGGGGCTCCTCTGCAGTTCTTC	CASRRSQGAPLQFF
TRBD1	TRBV5-1	TRBJ1-1	NA	TGCGCCAGCAGCTCCCAGGGGGAAAAAGCTGAAGCTTTCTTT	CASSSQGEKAEAFF
TRBD2	TRBV15	TRBJ2-5	NA	TGTGCCACCAGCAGGGGGGAGGGCCGAGAGACCCAGTACTTC	CATSRGEGRETQYF
NA	TRBV19	TRBJ2-7	NA	TGTGCCAGTAGTATACAGGGGGTACGGGGGTGTGGGGACGAGCAGTACTTC	CASSIQGVRGCGDEQYF
NA	TRBV15	TRBJ2-1	NA	TGTGCCACCAGCAGAGCCCCGCCAGGGGCCCCTAATGAGCAGTTCTTC	CATSRAPPGAPNEQFF
TRBD1	TRBV9	TRBJ2-7	few	TGTGCCAGCAGCTCCGGGACAGGGGCGTTCGAGCAGTACTTC	CASSSGTGAFEQYF
TRBD1	TRBV27	TRBJ2-5	few	TGTGCCAGCAGTGTGGCTTCCGGGACAGGGGTCGGCGAGACCCAGTACTTC	CASSVASGTGVGETQYF
TRBD1	TRBV5-1	TRBJ1-1	once	TGCGCCAGCAGCTTAAGAACAGGGGACACTGAAGCTTTCTTT	CASSLRTGDTEAFF
TRBD1	TRBV9	TRBJ2-7	NA	TGTGCCAGCAGCGTCCGGCCCGGGACAGGGACCTACGAGCAGTACTTC	CASSVRPGTGTYEQYF
NA	TRBV28	TRBJ1-4	NA	TGTGCCAGCAGTTTTGACCAGGGAAGTGAAAAACTGTTTTTT	CASSFDQGSEKLFF
TRBD2	TRBV7-2	TRBJ2-2	NA	TGTGCCAGCAGCTTAGTACTCTTAGCGGGAAACACCGGGGAGCTGTTTTTT	CASSLVLLAGNTGELFF
TRBD2	TRBV11-2	TRBJ2-1	NA	TGTGCCAGCAGCCCCGTCGGGGGGAGCTCCTACAATGAGCAGTTCTTC	CASSPVGGSSYNEQFF
NA	TRBV27	TRBJ2-7	NA	TGTGCCAGCAGTCCGTCGGAGGGATTTGGTCAGCAGTACTTC	CASSPSEGFGQQYF
TRBD2	TRBV2	TRBJ2-2	NA	TGTGCCAGCAGTCCCCGGACTAGCGGGGGGGGCGGGGAGCTGTTTTTT	CASSPRTSGGGGELFF
TRBD2	TRBV27	TRBJ2-3	NA	TGTGCCAGCACCGCGGGGACTAGCGGGGCATACACAGATACGCAGTATTTT	CASTAGTSGAYTDTQYF
NA	TRBV5-4	TRBJ2-5	NA	TGTGCCAGCAGCTTTAAGCGGCAAGAGACCCAGTACTTC	CASSFKRQETQYF
NA	TRBV5-1	TRBJ2-3	NA	TGCGCCAGCAGCTTCTTGACAACTAGCACAGATACGCAGTATTTT	CASSFLTTSTDTQYF
TRBD2	TRBV5-1	TRBJ2-1	NA	TGCGCCAGCAGCTTTAGCGGGAACTCCTACAATGAGCAGTTCTTC	CASSFSGNSYNEQFF